This TCR beta chain was sequenced during a study of blood T cells in healthy people across ages. Points from the study as a whole: Changes in expanded clonotypes were possibly confounded, as the CMV status of donors was unknown. When one million T cells were used, diversity estimates were thought to be underestimates.

J gave up 4 bases and V 5 bases, and 23 bases lay outside the gene matches. The length of the CDR3 is 20 residues. This clonotype was counted a few times. The antigen is undetermined. It was with a sample-barcoded 5' primer and a J-beta primer mix that a second PCR of roughly 7 to 12 cycles was run. TCRdb processed the 5' RACE reads anew with MiXCR; each CDR3 protein has one entry. There are fewer than 2,000,000 distinct CDR3 sequences in the sample; around 42% occur only once, and about 21% lies in the top ten. This sequence joins TRBV12-3 or TRBV12-4 and TRBJ1-2, with 9 bases lining up with TRBD1. This sequence was found in a human donor in good health. Material for sequencing was blood. The CDR3 DNA reads TGTGCCAGCAGTCGATTCCCAGCGCCGGGACAGGGATATGTTGGCTATGGCTACACCTTC. This sequence encodes CASSRFPAPGQGYVGYGYTF.